Listed below are T cell receptor beta chains from one sample, sequenced in a study of blood T cell repertoires in COVID-19. Repertoires were generated with immunoSEQ multiplex PCR, while TCRdb's copy carries only in-frame clones and drops some. The data contain 180,000 or so clones, 82% of them singletons. Sequenced input: peripheral blood. The receptors originated from a woman between 65 and 79 years old with acute or convalescent COVID-19. Both conserved end residues are part of each CDR3. The D gene is left open where the match is weak. The size of a clone is reported for some rows only, either as once, few or many, or as a class for expanded clones.

>TRBV28|NA|13|TRBJ2-7|NA
TGTGCCAGCAGCCCGGGACTGAATTACGAGCAGTACTTC
CASSPGLNYEQYF
>TRBV28|NA|13|TRBJ2-7|NA
TGTGCCAGCAGTCTTGGACTGATCTACGAGCAGTACTTC
CASSLGLIYEQYF
>TRBV7-2|NA|17|TRBJ2-2|NA
TGTGCCAGCAGCCCCCCTGGGACAACCTCTGCTAGGGGGGAGCTGTTTTTT
CASSPPGTTSARGELFF
>TRBV25-1|NA|14|TRBJ1-2|TRBD1
TGTGCCAGCAGTGGGTCCGGGACAGTCTTCGGCTACACCTTC
CASSGSGTVFGYTF
>TRBV14|NA|14|TRBJ2-5|NA
TGTGCCAGCAGCCAAGATCCAGGGGTAGAGACCCAGTACTTC
CASSQDPGVETQYF
>TRBV29-1|NA|12|TRBJ1-1|TRBD1
TGCAGCGTACGACAGGGGATAACTGAAGCTTTCTTT
CSVRQGITEAFF
>TRBV7-9|NA|17|TRBJ1-2|NA
TGTGCCAGCAGCTATGGCGTAGGGGGACCCAGAGGCTATGGCTACACCTTC
CASSYGVGGPRGYGYTF
>TRBV12-3/TRBV12-4|NA|13|TRBJ1-2|NA
TGTGCCAGCAGTTCTCAGGGTTCTCTTGGCTACACCTTC
CASSSQGSLGYTF
>TRBV2|NA|15|TRBJ1-4|NA
TGTGCCAGCAGTGAGGGGCCAGGGGATTACGAAAAACTGTTTTTT
CASSEGPGDYEKLFF
>TRBV6-4|NA|16|TRBJ1-4|TRBD1
TGTGCCAGCAGCGGTAACAGGGGCGCAACTAATGAAAAACTGTTTTTT
CASSGNRGATNEKLFF
>TRBV28|NA|16|TRBJ1-2|TRBD1
TGTGCCAGCAGTTTATTAGGACAGGGGTATTACTATGGCTACACCTTC
CASSLLGQGYYYGYTF
>TRBV28|NA|12|TRBJ1-2|NA
TGTGCCAGCAGTTTAGACATTAGGGGCTACACCTTC
CASSLDIRGYTF
>TRBV18|NA|15|TRBJ1-3|TRBD1
TGTGCCAGCTCAAGGGGACAGGACACTGGAAACACCATATATTTT
CASSRGQDTGNTIYF
>TRBV5-6|once|15|TRBJ1-6|NA
TGTGCCAGCAGCCCTTCCGGGACTCCGAGGTCACCCCTCCACTTT
CASSPSGTPRSPLHF
>TRBV19|NA|17|TRBJ1-3|TRBD1
TGTGCCAGTAGCCATTCACGGGACAGGGGGCGAGGAAACACCATATATTTT
CASSHSRDRGRGNTIYF
>TRBV5-6|NA|14|TRBJ1-6|NA
TGTGCCAGCACCACAGGGTTGCCAAATTCACCCCTCCACTTT
CASTTGLPNSPLHF
>TRBV9|NA|17|TRBJ1-2|TRBD1
TGTGCCAGCAGCGTAGGAGACAGGGGGGAGACTAACTATGGCTACACCTTC
CASSVGDRGETNYGYTF
>TRBV5-1|NA|15|TRBJ2-7|NA
TGCGCCAGCAGCTTGGGGCCGGGGGAAGGCTACGAGCAGTACTTC
CASSLGPGEGYEQYF
>TRBV5-1|many|16|TRBJ1-3|TRBD1
TGCGCCAGCAGCCTAGAAGGACAGGGGGCTGAAAACACCATATATTTT
CASSLEGQGAENTIYF
>TRBV3-1/TRBV3-2|NA|15|TRBJ2-3|NA
TGTGCCAGCTCTGAAGGAGGGTTTGTATCGGATACGCAGTATTTT
CASSEGGFVSDTQYF
>TRBV3-1/TRBV3-2|NA|18|TRBJ1-2|TRBD1
TGTGCCAGCAGCCAAAGGACAGGGACAGGGGCGGCTAACTATGGCTACACCTTC
CASSQRTGTGAANYGYTF
>TRBV12-3/TRBV12-4|NA|13|TRBJ1-2|NA
TGTGCCAGCAGGAATGCCGGGAGGGACGGCTACACCTTC
CASRNAGRDGYTF
>TRBV7-2|NA|16|TRBJ2-3|NA
TGTGCCAGCAGCTTAATTTCCCTAGCTGGCACAGATACGCAGTATTTT
CASSLISLAGTDTQYF
>TRBV7-2|NA|15|TRBJ2-3|NA
TGTGCCAGCAGCTTAGACGGGGTTAGCACAGATACGCAGTATTTT
CASSLDGVSTDTQYF
>TRBV24-1|NA|13|TRBJ1-2|NA
TGTGCCACCAGTGATTTAGGAGACTATGGCTACACCTTC
CATSDLGDYGYTF
>TRBV4-1|NA|17|TRBJ2-3|TRBD2
TGCGCCAGCAGCAAGGGGCCCGGGACTAGCGGGGGGGATACGCAGTATTTT
CASSKGPGTSGGDTQYF
>TRBV15|NA|14|TRBJ1-2|TRBD1
TGTGCCACCAGCAGAGGACAGGGGTTATATGGCTACACCTTC
CATSRGQGLYGYTF
>TRBV9|NA|15|TRBJ1-5|NA
TGTGCCAGCAGCGTAGGGGACTCTAGCAATCAGCCCCAGCATTTT
CASSVGDSSNQPQHF
>TRBV6-5|NA|15|TRBJ1-3|TRBD1
TGTGCCAGCAGTCTTCCAGGGGGCTCTGGAAACACCATATATTTT
CASSLPGGSGNTIYF
>TRBV24-1|few|17|TRBJ2-5|TRBD1
TGTGCCACCAGTGATTTCTCGGACAGGGGGTTGGGTGAGACCCAGTACTTC
CATSDFSDRGLGETQYF
>TRBV3-1/TRBV3-2|NA|15|TRBJ1-2|TRBD1
TGTGCCAGCAGCCAACAGGGGGCGGGGAACTATGGCTACACCTTC
CASSQQGAGNYGYTF
>TRBV19|NA|14|TRBJ1-5|TRBD1
TGTGCCAGTACAGGACAGGGTTTTGTTCAGCCCCAGCATTTT
CASTGQGFVQPQHF
>TRBV30|NA|14|TRBJ1-4|TRBD1
TGTGCCTGGACCACAGACAGGGCTAATGAAAAACTGTTTTTT
CAWTTDRANEKLFF
>TRBV30|NA|16|TRBJ1-6|NA
TGTGCCTGGAGTGTAGCGGGAGGGATCTATAATTCACCCCTCCACTTT
CAWSVAGGIYNSPLHF
>TRBV28|NA|15|TRBJ1-6|NA
TGTGCCAGCAGTTTTGCCGGGTATTATAATTCACCCCTCCACTTT
CASSFAGYYNSPLHF
>TRBV9|NA|14|TRBJ1-1|NA
TGTGCCAGCAGCGTAGACAGACGAAACACTGAAGCTTTCTTT
CASSVDRRNTEAFF
>TRBV3-1/TRBV3-2|NA|14|TRBJ2-5|NA
TGTGCCAGCAGCCAACTGGGCTTGAAGGAGACCCAGTACTTC
CASSQLGLKETQYF
>TRBV5-5|NA|16|TRBJ2-7|TRBD1
TGTGCCAGCAGCTTGGAGTTCGCAGGGGGTGGCTACGAGCAGTACTTC
CASSLEFAGGGYEQYF
>TRBV30|NA|13|TRBJ2-1|TRBD2
TGTGCCTGGGGCGGGAGGAGGGAGAATGAGCAGTTCTTC
CAWGGRRENEQFF
>TRBV28|NA|14|TRBJ1-5|NA
TGTGCCAGCGGCGGACAGACTAGCAATCAGCCCCAGCATTTT
CASGGQTSNQPQHF
>TRBV2|once|16|TRBJ2-5|NA
TGTGCCAGCAGGGGGGCAGCAAGGCCGGGTCAAGAGACCCAGTACTTC
CASRGAARPGQETQYF
>TRBV30|NA|14|TRBJ2-1|NA
TGTGCCTGGACTAATCTAGAGGTGTACAATGAGCAGTTCTTC
CAWTNLEVYNEQFF